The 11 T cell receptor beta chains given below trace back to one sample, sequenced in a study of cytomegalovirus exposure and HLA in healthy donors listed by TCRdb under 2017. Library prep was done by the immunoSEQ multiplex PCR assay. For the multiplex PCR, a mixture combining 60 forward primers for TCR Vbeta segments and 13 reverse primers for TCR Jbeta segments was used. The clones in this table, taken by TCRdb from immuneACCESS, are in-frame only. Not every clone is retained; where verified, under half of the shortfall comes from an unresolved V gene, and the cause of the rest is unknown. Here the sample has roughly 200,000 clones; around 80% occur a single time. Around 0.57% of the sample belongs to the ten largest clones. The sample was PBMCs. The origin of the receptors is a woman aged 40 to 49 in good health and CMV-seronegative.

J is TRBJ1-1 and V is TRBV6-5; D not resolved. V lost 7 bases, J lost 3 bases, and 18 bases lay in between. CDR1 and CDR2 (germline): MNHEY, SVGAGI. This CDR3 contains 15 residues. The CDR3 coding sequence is TGTGCCAGCACGCGGACTTCTTTAAGGGACACTGAAGCTTTCTTT. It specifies CASTRTSLRDTEAFF.

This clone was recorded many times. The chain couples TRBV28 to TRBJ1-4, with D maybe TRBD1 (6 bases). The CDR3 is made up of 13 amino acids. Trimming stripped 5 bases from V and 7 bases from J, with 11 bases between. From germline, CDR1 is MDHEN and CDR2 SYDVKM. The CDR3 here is CASSAQGFEKLFF. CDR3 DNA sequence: TGTGCCAGCAGTGCACAGGGATTTGAAAAACTGTTTTTT.

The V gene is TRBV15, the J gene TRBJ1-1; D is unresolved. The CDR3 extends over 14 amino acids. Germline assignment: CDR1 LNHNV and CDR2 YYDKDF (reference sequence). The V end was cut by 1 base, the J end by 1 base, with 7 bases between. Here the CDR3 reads CATSRASSNTEAFF. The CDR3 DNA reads TGTGCCACCAGCAGAGCAAGCTCGAACACTGAAGCTTTCTTT.

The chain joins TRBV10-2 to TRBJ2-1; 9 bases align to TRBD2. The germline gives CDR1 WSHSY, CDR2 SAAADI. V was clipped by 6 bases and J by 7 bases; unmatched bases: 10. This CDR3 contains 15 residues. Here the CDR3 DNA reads TGCGCCAGCAGATCGACCGGGACTAGCTGGAATGAGCAGTTCTTC. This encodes CASRSTGTSWNEQFF.

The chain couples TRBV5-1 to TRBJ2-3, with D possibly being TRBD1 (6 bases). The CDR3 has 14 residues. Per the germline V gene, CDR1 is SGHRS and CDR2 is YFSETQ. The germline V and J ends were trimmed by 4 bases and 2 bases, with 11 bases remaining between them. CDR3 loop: CASSPGTHTDTQYF. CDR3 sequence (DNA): TGCGCCAGCAGCCCCGGGACACACACAGATACGCAGTATTTT.

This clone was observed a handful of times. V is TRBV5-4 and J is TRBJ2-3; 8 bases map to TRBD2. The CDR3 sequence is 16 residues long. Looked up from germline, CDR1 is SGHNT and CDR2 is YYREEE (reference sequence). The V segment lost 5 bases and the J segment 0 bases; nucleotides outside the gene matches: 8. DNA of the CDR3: TGTGCCAGCAGAGAGTTCGGGGGGGCCAGCACAGATACGCAGTATTTT. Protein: CASREFGGASTDTQYF.

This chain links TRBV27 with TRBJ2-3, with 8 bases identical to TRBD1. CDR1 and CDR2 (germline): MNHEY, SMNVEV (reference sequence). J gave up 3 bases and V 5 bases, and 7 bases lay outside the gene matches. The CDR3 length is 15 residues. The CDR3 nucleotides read TGTGCCAGCAGTGCCAGGGGGCTCAGTACAGATACGCAGTATTTT. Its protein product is CASSARGLSTDTQYF.

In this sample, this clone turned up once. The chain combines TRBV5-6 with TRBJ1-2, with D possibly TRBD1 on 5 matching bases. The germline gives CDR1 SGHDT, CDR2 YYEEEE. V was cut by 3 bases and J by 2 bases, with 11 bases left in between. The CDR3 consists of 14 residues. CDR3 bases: TGTGCCAGCAGCTCTGCGGGGCAGAACTATGGCTACACCTTC. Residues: CASSSAGQNYGYTF. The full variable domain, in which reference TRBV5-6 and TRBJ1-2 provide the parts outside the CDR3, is DAGVTQSPTHLIKTRGQQVTLRCSPKSGHDTVSWYQQALGQGPQFIFQYYEEEERQRGNFPDRFSGHQFPNYSSELNVNALLLGDSALYLCASSSAGQNYGYTFGSGTRLTVV.

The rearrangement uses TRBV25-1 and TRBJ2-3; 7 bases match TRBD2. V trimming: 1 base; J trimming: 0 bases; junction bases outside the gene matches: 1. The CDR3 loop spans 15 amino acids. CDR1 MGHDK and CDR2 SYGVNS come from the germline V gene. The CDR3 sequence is CASSESGLSTDTQYF. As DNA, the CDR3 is TGTGCCAGCAGTGAATCGGGACTAAGCACAGATACGCAGTATTTT.

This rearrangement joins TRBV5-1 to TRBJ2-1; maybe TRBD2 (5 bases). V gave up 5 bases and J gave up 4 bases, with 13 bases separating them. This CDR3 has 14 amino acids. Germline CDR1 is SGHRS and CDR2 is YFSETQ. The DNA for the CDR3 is TGCGCCAGCAGTGAGGGCCGAACATACAATGAGCAGTTCTTC. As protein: CASSEGRTYNEQFF.

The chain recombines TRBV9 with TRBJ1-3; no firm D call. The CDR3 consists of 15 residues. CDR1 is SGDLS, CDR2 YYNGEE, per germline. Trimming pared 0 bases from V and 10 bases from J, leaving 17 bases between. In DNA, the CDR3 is TGTGCCAGCAGCGTAGTATCAGGATCTGGGTCGACCATATATTTT. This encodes CASSVVSGSGSTIYF.